This TCR beta chain was recorded in a study of cytomegalovirus exposure and HLA in healthy donors. Study at large: Unique TCRs from HLA-typed donors, approximately 80 million of them, were held in an early data release.

CDR3 size: 17 residues. The germline gives CDR1 LNHDA, CDR2 SQIVND (reference sequence). The V gene lost 3 bases and the J gene lost 2 bases, with 19 bases spanning the gap. 60 Vbeta and 13 Jbeta primers were used in PCR. Clones were read by immunoSEQ multiplex PCR, and TCRdb kept only the in-frame ones, dropping some. Altogether 100,000 to 150,000 clones are present, about 70% being singletons, with the ten largest covering roughly 7%. General study points: Researchers reported in a later analysis that common viral pathogens appeared linked to several top clusters.

Note on this clone: Antigen unknown.

What was sequenced was PBMCs. The J gene is TRBJ1-1, the V gene TRBV19; D uncertain. This TCR was recovered from a male donor in good health and CMV-seronegative. The CDR3 loop is CASSIGIMGGFNTEAFF. In DNA, the CDR3 is TGTGCCAGTAGTATCGGTATTATGGGAGGCTTCAACACTGAAGCTTTCTTT.